This T cell receptor beta chain came from a study of cytomegalovirus exposure and HLA in healthy donors. Study-level points and caveats: Further analysis, carried out later, found HLA-associated TCR beta chains more clonally expanded than equally common other chains. Most of the TCR beta V segments (in an earlier analysis) were productive either about 87% or about 30% of the time.

As for this clone: What it binds is unknown.

CDR1 is MDHEN and CDR2 is SYDVKM in the germline V gene. This CDR3 has 17 residues. The V and J ends lost 4 bases and 7 bases respectively, with 25 bases between them. It was with 60 Vbeta and 13 Jbeta primers that the PCR ran. Profiling relied on immunoSEQ multiplex PCR, and the TCRdb table lists in-frame clones only, not all of them. The sample table sets out 200,000 or so clones. Sequences were obtained from PBMCs. The receptor was derived from a boy younger than 18 in good health and CMV-seronegative. The chain carries TRBV28 and TRBJ2-5; D may be TRBD1 (6 bases). The CDR3, as DNA: TGTGCCAGCAGTTACCTACAGGGAATCGATACCCCCGGGACCCAGTACTTC. It is translated as CASSYLQGIDTPGTQYF. The variable domain in full, completed from reference TRBV28 and TRBJ2-5, reads DVKVTQSSRYLVKRTGEKVFLECVQDMDHENMFWYRQDPGLGLRLIYFSYDVKMKEKGDIPEGYSVSREKKERFSLILESASTNQTSMYLCASSYLQGIDTPGTQYFGPGTRLLVL.